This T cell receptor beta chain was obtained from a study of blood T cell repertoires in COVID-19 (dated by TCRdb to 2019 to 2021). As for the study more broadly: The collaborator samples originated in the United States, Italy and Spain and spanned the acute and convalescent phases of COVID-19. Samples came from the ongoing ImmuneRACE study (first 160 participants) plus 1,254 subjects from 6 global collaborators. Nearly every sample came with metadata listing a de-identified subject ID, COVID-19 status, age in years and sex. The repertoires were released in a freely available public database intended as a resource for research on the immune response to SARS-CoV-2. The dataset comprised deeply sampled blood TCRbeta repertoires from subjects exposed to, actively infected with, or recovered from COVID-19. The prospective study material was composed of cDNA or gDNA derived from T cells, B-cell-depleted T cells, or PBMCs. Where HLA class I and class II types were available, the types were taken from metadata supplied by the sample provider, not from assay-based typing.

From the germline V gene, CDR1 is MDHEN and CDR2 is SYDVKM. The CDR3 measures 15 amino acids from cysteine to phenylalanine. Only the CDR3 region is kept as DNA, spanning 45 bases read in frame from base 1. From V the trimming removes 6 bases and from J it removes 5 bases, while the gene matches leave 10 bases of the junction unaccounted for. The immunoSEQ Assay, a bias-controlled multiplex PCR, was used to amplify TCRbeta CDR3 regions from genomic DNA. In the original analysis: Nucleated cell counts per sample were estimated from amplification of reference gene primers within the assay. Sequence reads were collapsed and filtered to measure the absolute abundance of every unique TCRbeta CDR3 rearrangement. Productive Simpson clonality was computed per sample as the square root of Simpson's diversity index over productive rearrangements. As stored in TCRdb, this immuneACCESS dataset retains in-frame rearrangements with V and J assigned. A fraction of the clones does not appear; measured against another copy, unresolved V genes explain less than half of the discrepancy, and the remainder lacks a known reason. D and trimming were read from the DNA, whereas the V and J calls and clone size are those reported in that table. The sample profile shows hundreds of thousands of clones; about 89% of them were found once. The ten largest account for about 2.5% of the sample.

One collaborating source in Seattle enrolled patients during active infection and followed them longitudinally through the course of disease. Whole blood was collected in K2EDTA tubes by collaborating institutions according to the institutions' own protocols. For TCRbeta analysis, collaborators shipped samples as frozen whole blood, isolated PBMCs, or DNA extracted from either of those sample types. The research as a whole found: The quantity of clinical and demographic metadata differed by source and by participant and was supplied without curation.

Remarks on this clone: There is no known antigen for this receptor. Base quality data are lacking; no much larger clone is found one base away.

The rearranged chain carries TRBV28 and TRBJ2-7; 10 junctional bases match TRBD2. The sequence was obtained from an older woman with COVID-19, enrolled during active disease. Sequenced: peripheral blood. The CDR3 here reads CASSHERGGLNEQYF. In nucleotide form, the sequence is TGTGCCAGCAGCCACGAGCGGGGGGGCCTCAACGAGCAGTACTTC. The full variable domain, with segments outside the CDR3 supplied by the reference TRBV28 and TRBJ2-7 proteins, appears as DVKVTQSSRYLVKRTGEKVFLECVQDMDHENMFWYRQDPGLGLRLIYFSYDVKMKEKGDIPEGYSVSREKKERFSLILESASTNQTSMYLCASSHERGGLNEQYFGPGTRLTVT.